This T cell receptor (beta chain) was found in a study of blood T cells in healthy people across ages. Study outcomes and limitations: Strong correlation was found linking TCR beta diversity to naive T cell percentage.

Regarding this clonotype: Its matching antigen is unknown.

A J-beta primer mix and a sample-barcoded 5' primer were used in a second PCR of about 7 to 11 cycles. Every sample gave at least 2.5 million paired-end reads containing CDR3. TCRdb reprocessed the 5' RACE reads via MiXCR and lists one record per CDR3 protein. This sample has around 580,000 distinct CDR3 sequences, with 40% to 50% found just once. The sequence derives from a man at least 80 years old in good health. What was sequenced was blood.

This CDR3 is CASSIGDVGDYGYTF. The CDR3 DNA follows: TGTGCCAGTAGTATAGGGGACGTCGGGGACTATGGCTACACCTTC. This chain joins TRBV19 and TRBJ1-2, with D possibly being TRBD1 (5 bases). This CDR3 has 15 amino acids. Trimming shortened V by 1 base and J by 3 bases, and 12 bases separated the two germline ends. CDR1 is LNHDA, CDR2 SQIVND, per germline (reference sequence).